One sample yielded the 8 T cell receptor beta chains listed below, sequenced in a study of blood T cell repertoires in COVID-19. Data came from immunoSEQ multiplex PCR; TCRdb stores just in-frame clones and leaves some out. The repertoire holds 120,000 or so clones, with 85% to 90% as singletons. The sequenced material came from peripheral blood. These receptors were obtained from a woman in her 50s with acute or convalescent COVID-19.

The chain joins TRBV7-9 to TRBJ2-7; D ambiguous. Trimming cost V 5 bases and J 5 bases, with 13 bases left between them. CDR1 SEHNR and CDR2 FQNEAQ come from the germline V gene (reference sequence). This CDR3 has 13 residues. The CDR3 spells CASSPPVGHEQYF. In DNA, the CDR3 is TGTGCCAGCAGCCCCCCTGTTGGCCACGAGCAGTACTTC.

The chain combines TRBV6-4 with TRBJ2-1; D possibly corresponds to TRBD1 (6 bases). V dropped 5 bases and J dropped 7 bases, with 9 bases sitting between them. This CDR3 is built from 12 residues. From germline, CDR1 is MRHNA and CDR2 SNTAGT. This chain's CDR3 is CASSNTGNEQFF. The CDR3, as DNA: TGTGCCAGCAGTAATACAGGGAATGAGCAGTTCTTC.

The chain employs TRBV21-1 and TRBJ2-5; TRBD2, the table's D call, lacks a check against the DNA. TRBV21-1 is an annotated pseudogene. The CDR3 runs to 17 residues. The CDR3 protein is CASSKARAGGPRETQYF. The CDR3 region has the DNA TGTGCCAGCAGCAAAGCGCGGGCGGGAGGGCCAAGAGAGACCCAGTACTTC.

The gene calls are TRBV18 and TRBJ1-2, with D hard to call. Trimming took off 2 bases at V and 4 bases at J, with 11 bases between the two ends. The germline gives CDR1 KGHSH, CDR2 LQKENI. This CDR3 region has 14 residues. CDR3 in amino acids: CASSPEGGGYGYTF. The CDR3 DNA follows: TGTGCCAGCTCACCAGAGGGAGGTGGCTATGGCTACACCTTC.

V is TRBV5-1 and J is TRBJ2-1; 8 positions agree with TRBD2. The V gene's germline CDR1 is SGHRS and CDR2 YFSETQ. V was clipped by 3 bases and J by 5 bases; unmatched bases: 10. This CDR3 is 16 amino acids long. Here the CDR3 DNA reads TGCGCCAGCAGCTACCGGGGACTAGGGGAAGACAATGAGCAGTTCTTC. Encoded protein: CASSYRGLGEDNEQFF.

The chain uses TRBV6-6 and TRBJ2-1; TRBD1 matches 9 bases. Per the germline V gene, CDR1 is MNHNY and CDR2 is SVGAGI (reference sequence). The J segment lost 8 bases and the V segment lost 5 bases, leaving 16 bases of the junction unmatched. The CDR3 runs to 17 residues. Here the CDR3 DNA reads TGTGCCAGCAGTCTGACCGGACCGGGACAGGGAGGCCATGAGCAGTTCTTC. Protein: CASSLTGPGQGGHEQFF.

The chain recombines TRBV19 with TRBJ1-5; TRBD1 agrees at 8 bases. Trimming took 3 bases from V and 6 from J; bases not matched to a gene: 7. CDR1 is LNHDA and CDR2 is SQIVND in the germline V gene (reference sequence). The CDR3 contains 15 residues. This CDR3 reads CASSILTGASQPQHF. The CDR3 DNA sequence: TGTGCCAGTAGTATTTTGACAGGGGCGAGTCAGCCCCAGCATTTT. Complete variable domain (other parts from reference TRBV19 and TRBJ1-5): DGGITQSPKYLFRKEGQNVTLSCEQNLNHDAMYWYRQDPGQGLRLIYYSQIVNDFQKGDIAEGYSVSREKKESFPLTVTSAQKNPTAFYLCASSILTGASQPQHFGDGTRLSIL.

The genes are TRBV6-7 and TRBJ2-1; 9 nucleotides agree with TRBD2. TRBV6-7 is labeled an ORF, and its function is uncertain. Trimming took 2 bases from V and 4 from J; bases not matched to a gene: 3. This CDR3 spans 15 amino acids. The CDR3 sequence: CASSYGLAGYNEQFF. As DNA, the CDR3 is TGTGCCAGCAGTTACGGGCTAGCGGGGTACAATGAGCAGTTCTTC.